The 10 T cell receptor beta chains below were found in one sample sequenced in a study of shared clonotypes between healthy human individuals. The method was immunoSEQ multiplex PCR; TCRdb's version includes in-frame clones alone and lacks a portion of them. This table has about 470,000 clones, 79% appearing once. Sequencing input: PBMCs. The source of these receptors is a woman aged 40 to 50 in good health. Some clones in this sample may be carry-over from other donors' samples.

This clone was found a few times. The chain combines TRBV4-2 with TRBJ1-4; TRBD1 might be the D (6 bases). V lost 0 bases and J lost 3, with 11 bases in between. The CDR3 runs 16 residues. Germline V gene data show CDR1 as LGHNA and CDR2 as YNFKEQ. The CDR3 DNA sequence: TGTGCCAGCAGCCAAGAGAGGACAGCCTCTAATGAAAAACTGTTTTTT. Translating gives CASSQERTASNEKLFF.

The chain uses TRBV5-1 and TRBJ2-2; 11 bases match TRBD2. The CDR3 loop spans 16 amino acids. Trimming took 3 bases from V and 2 from J; bases not matched to a gene: 3. Germline V gives CDR1 SGHRS, CDR2 YFSETQ. The CDR3 region is CASSYLAGGNTGELFF. CDR3 DNA: TGCGCCAGCAGCTATCTAGCGGGAGGAAACACCGGGGAGCTGTTTTTT. The full variable domain, completed using reference TRBV5-1 and TRBJ2-2, is KAGVTQTPRYLIKTRGQQVTLSCSPISGHRSVSWYQQTPGQGLQFLFEYFSETQRNKGNFPGRFSGRQFSNSRSEMNVSTLELGDSALYLCASSYLAGGNTGELFFGEGSRLTVL.

Here the CDR3 reads CASRSNNQPQHF. The CDR3 DNA sequence: TGTGCCAGCAGGTCCAACAATCAGCCCCAGCATTTT. The chain uses TRBV28 and TRBJ1-5, with D unclear. V shed 6 bases and J shed 3 bases, with 6 bases lying between them. CDR1 is MDHEN, CDR2 SYDVKM, per germline. There are 12 residues in the CDR3.

CDR3 DNA: TGTGCCAGCAGCTTAGTTCCAGCGGGGTATAATGAGCAGTTCTTC. Its translation: CASSLVPAGYNEQFF. The rearrangement joins TRBV7-6 to TRBJ2-1; TRBD2 matches 7 bases. Trimming took 1 base from V and 7 from J; bases not matched to a gene: 7. CDR3 length: 15 residues. Germline V CDR1 and CDR2: SGHVS, FNYEAQ.

V gene TRBV28 combines with J gene TRBJ1-1; D unresolved. V was clipped by 7 bases and J by 0 bases, with 12 bases between them. In germline, CDR1 is MDHEN, CDR2 SYDVKM. The CDR3 runs 14 residues. The CDR3 bases are TGTGCCAGCAAATCCGTGGGCGTGAACACTGAAGCTTTCTTT. Residues: CASKSVGVNTEAFF.

The rearrangement joins TRBV10-3 to TRBJ1-2; 7 nucleotides line up with TRBD1. There are 14 residues in the CDR3. Trimming at V came to 2 bases and at J to 5 bases, leaving 5 bases not matched to a gene. CDR1 is ENHRY, CDR2 SYGVKD, per germline. CDR3 sequence reads: CAISEEDRLYGYTF. The CDR3 DNA follows: TGTGCCATCAGTGAGGAGGACAGGCTATATGGCTACACCTTC.

J is TRBJ2-2 and V is TRBV9, with 7 bases identical to TRBD1. The CDR3 contains 17 residues. Trimming removed 5 bases from V and 5 bases from J; junction bases left unmatched: 15. From germline, CDR1 is SGDLS and CDR2 YYNGEE. The CDR3 sequence: CASSHHGTVTGTGELFF. The CDR3 bases are TGTGCCAGCAGTCACCACGGGACAGTAACAGGTACCGGGGAGCTGTTTTTT.

Note on this clone: Other nucleotide sequences from this sample produce the same CDR3. The V and J genes are TRBV18 and TRBJ1-1; TRBD1 is a possible D gene (6 bases). Looked up from germline, CDR1 is KGHSH and CDR2 is LQKENI. V was pared by 3 bases and J by 5 bases, with 7 bases between. This CDR3 has 12 residues. CDR3: CASSPGQTEAFF. The CDR3 nucleotides read TGTGCCAGCTCACCTGGACAGACTGAAGCTTTCTTT.

Only one count was recorded for this clone. This chain uses TRBV28 with TRBJ2-7, with D uncertain. V shed 8 bases and J shed 2 bases, with 22 bases lying between them. This CDR3 is built from 16 residues. Per the germline V gene, CDR1 is MDHEN and CDR2 is SYDVKM. CDR3 residues: CASSSAGLAGTYEQYF. DNA of the CDR3: TGTGCCAGCTCTTCAGCCGGGCTCGCCGGTACCTACGAGCAGTACTTC.

The gene calls are TRBV28 and TRBJ2-2; TRBD1 matches 11 bases. Germline loops: CDR1 MDHEN, CDR2 SYDVKM. The CDR3 is 16 amino acids. V shed 5 bases, J shed 0 bases, and the junction held 2 bases outside the gene matches. CDR3 loop: CASSGGQGANTGELFF. CDR3 nucleotide sequence: TGTGCCAGCAGTGGGGGACAGGGGGCGAACACCGGGGAGCTGTTTTTT.